This T cell receptor (beta chain) comes out of a study of T cell clones after liver transplantation. Study in general: Post-transplant blood was tracked for graft-donor-reactive T cell clones identified in a pre-transplant mixed lymphocyte reaction.

Trimming stripped 0 bases from V and 6 bases from J, with 11 bases between. Germline CDR1 MGHRA, CDR2 YSYEKL. CDR3 length: 15 residues. Clones were read by immunoSEQ multiplex PCR, and TCRdb kept only the in-frame ones, dropping some. The sample lists 50,000 or so clones, roughly nine tenths occurring once. Here the sequenced sample was CD8+ T cells from blood, taken 12 months after liver transplant. The chain links TRBV4-1 to TRBJ2-2; tentative D call: TRBD1 (5 bases). The receptor's source is a human patient who received a liver transplant. Some T cells may be provided by the graft donor. CDR3 region: CASSQDPQGAGELFF. DNA for the CDR3: TGCGCCAGCAGCCAAGATCCCCAGGGCGCCGGGGAGCTGTTTTTT.